This TCR beta chain was identified during a study of control samples from healthy donors and cancer patients. TCRdb keeps only in-frame clones here, not all; method: immunoSEQ multiplex PCR. Here the sample spans roughly 30,000 clones, about 90% being singletons. CDR1 and CDR2 (germline): MNHEY, SVGEGT. The CDR3 has 13 amino acids. V was clipped by 0 bases and J by 6 bases, with 6 bases between them. This clone was seen only once. What was sequenced was formalin-fixed, paraffin-embedded tissue. This chain uses TRBV6-2 or TRBV6-3 with TRBJ1-5; D gene ambiguous. This receptor was identified in a female donor with melanoma. The CDR3 DNA reads TGTGCCAGCAGTTACTCGAATAGTCAGCCCCAGCATTTT. It specifies CASSYSNSQPQHF.